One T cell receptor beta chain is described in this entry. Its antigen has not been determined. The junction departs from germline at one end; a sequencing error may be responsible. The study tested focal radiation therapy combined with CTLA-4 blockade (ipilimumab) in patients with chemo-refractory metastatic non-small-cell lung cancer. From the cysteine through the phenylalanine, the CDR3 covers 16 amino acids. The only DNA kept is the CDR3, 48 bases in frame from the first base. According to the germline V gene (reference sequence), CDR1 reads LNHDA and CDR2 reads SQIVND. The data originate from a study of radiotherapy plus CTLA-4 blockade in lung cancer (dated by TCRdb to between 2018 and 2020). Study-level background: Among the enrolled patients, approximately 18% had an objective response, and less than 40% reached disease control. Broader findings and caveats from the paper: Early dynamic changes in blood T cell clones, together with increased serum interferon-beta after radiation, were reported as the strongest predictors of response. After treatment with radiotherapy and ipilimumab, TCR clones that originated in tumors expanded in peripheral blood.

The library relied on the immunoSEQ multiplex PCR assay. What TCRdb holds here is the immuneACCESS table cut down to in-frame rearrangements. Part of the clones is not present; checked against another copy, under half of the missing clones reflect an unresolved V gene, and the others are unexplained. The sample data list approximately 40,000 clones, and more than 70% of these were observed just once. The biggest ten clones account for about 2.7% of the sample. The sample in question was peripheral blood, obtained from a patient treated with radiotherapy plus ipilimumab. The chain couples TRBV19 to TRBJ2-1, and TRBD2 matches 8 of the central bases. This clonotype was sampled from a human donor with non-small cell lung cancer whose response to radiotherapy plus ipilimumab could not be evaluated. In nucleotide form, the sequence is TGTGCCAGTAGTAGCGGGACTAGTATCTCCCACAATGAGCAGTTCTTC. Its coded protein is CASSSGTSISHNEQFF.